Presented here are 21 T cell receptor beta chains from one specimen sequenced in a study of T cell responses to AZD1222 COVID-19 vaccine (dated by TCRdb to the early 2020s). Receptors were amplified or captured by the immunoSEQ multiplex PCR assay. In TCRdb, the immuneACCESS table is reduced to in-frame sequences with V and J assigned. These tables do not hold every clone; where another copy was compared, an unresolved V gene accounts for under half, and the others remain unexplained. Within this sample are approximately 130,000 clones, with roughly 82% of them counted one time only. Roughly a quarter of the sample belongs to the ten largest clones. The meaning of the sample's time point label: about 28 days (+/-7) after the second vaccine dose. This sample comprised peripheral blood, obtained 28 days after the second AZD1222 dose. These receptors all come from an adult who received the AZD1222 COVID-19 vaccine.

The rearrangement joins TRBV7-6 to TRBJ1-1; D is possibly TRBD1 (6 bases). Trimming left V 3 bases short and J 1 base short, with 15 bases between. There are 16 residues in the CDR3. Germline V gene lookup returns CDR1 SGHVS and CDR2 FNYEAQ. CDR3 in amino acids: CASSLSAMTGNTEAFF. In DNA form, the CDR3 reads TGTGCCAGCAGCTTGAGTGCCATGACAGGGAACACTGAAGCTTTCTTT.

The rearrangement uses TRBV7-2 and TRBJ1-3; no clear D gene. The CDR3 runs to 15 residues. V was shortened by 8 bases and J by 4 bases, with 18 bases between the two germline ends. The germline V gene has CDR1 SGHTA and CDR2 FQGNSA. CDR3 sequence reads: CASGTSTPGGNTIYF. CDR3 DNA sequence: TGTGCCAGCGGAACCTCGACCCCGGGGGGAAACACCATATATTTT.

Worth noting for this clone: This CDR3 is also generated by other DNA sequences in the sample. The V and J genes are TRBV2 and TRBJ2-3, with 7 bases fitting TRBD1. Looked up from germline, CDR1 is SNHLY and CDR2 is FYNNEI. There are 13 residues in the CDR3. Trimming took 6 bases from V and 6 from J; bases not matched to a gene: 6. CDR3 DNA sequence: TGTGCCAGCAGATCAGGGGGTGCGGATACGCAGTATTTT. Protein product: CASRSGGADTQYF.

The V gene is TRBV28, the J gene TRBJ1-4; weak D call: TRBD1 (5 bases). This CDR3 is built from 12 residues. The V end lost 7 bases, the J end lost 8 bases, and 11 bases lay between the germline ends. Germline CDR1 MDHEN, CDR2 SYDVKM. The CDR3 loop reads CASTAGIEKLFF. The CDR3 coding sequence is TGTGCCAGCACGGCAGGGATAGAAAAACTGTTTTTT.

The chain links TRBV11-2 to TRBJ2-1; TRBD2 aligns across 9 bases. The CDR3 contains 15 residues. The V segment lost 6 bases and the J segment 4 bases; nucleotides outside the gene matches: 7. The germline gives CDR1 SGHAT, CDR2 FQNNGV. The CDR3 region is CASSFSSGAYNEQFF. CDR3 in DNA: TGTGCCAGCAGTTTCTCTAGCGGGGCGTACAATGAGCAGTTCTTC.

The rearrangement uses TRBV7-9 and TRBJ2-1; D gene unclear. The CDR3 has 12 amino acids. The germline gives CDR1 SEHNR, CDR2 FQNEAQ (reference sequence). V gave up 1 base and J gave up 6 bases, with 4 bases separating them. CDR3 in amino acids: CASSLGFNEQFF. CDR3 sequence (DNA): TGTGCCAGCAGCTTAGGATTCAATGAGCAGTTCTTC.

On this clone itself: Other DNA sequences in this specimen translate into the identical CDR3. The chain recombines TRBV3-1 (or the pseudogene TRBV3-2) with TRBJ1-5; D uncertain. The CDR3 has 13 residues. V lost 0 bases and J 7 bases, leaving 7 bases between the germline ends. Germline V gene data show CDR1 as LGHDT and CDR2 as YNNKEL (reference sequence). CDR3 protein: CASSQDVGQPQHF. In nucleotides, the CDR3 is TGTGCCAGCAGCCAAGACGTGGGGCAGCCCCAGCATTTT.

J is TRBJ1-1 and V is TRBV19; D possibly corresponds to TRBD1 (5 bases). The CDR3 has 15 residues. From germline, CDR1 is LNHDA and CDR2 SQIVND (reference sequence). V shed 0 bases and J shed 7 bases, with 15 bases lying between them. The chain's CDR3 is CASSIDPDTYLEAFF. CDR3 DNA: TGTGCCAGTAGTATAGACCCGGACACCTATCTTGAAGCTTTCTTT.

V and J are TRBV10-3 and TRBJ1-1; 9 bases are a match to TRBD1. The V gene's germline CDR1 is ENHRY and CDR2 SYGVKD. V trimming: 4 bases; J trimming: 1 base; junction bases outside the gene matches: 4. CDR3 length: 15 amino acids. CDR3: CAISGKTGGNTEAFF. CDR3 nucleotide sequence: TGTGCCATCAGTGGGAAGACAGGGGGGAACACTGAAGCTTTCTTT.

The gene calls are TRBV28 and TRBJ1-4; D gene unclear. CDR1 and CDR2 (germline): MDHEN, SYDVKM. The CDR3 is 12 amino acids. V gave up 5 bases and J gave up 7 bases, with 8 bases separating them. Here the CDR3 reads CASSPWGEKLFF. The CDR3 bases are TGTGCCAGCAGTCCCTGGGGTGAAAAACTGTTTTTT.

This chain uses TRBV5-1 with TRBJ2-7; D remains ambiguous. V was pared by 3 bases and J by 0 bases, with 13 bases between. The germline CDR1 and CDR2 sequences are SGHRS and YFSETQ. This CDR3 region has 15 residues. The CDR3 DNA is TGCGCCAGCAGCTCAGGAGACGTTCTCTCCTACGAGCAGTACTTC. Protein product: CASSSGDVLSYEQYF.

The J gene is TRBJ1-6, the V gene TRBV27; perhaps TRBD1 as D (5 bases). The CDR3 contains 15 residues. Trimming removed 4 bases at V and 4 bases at J, with 11 bases between. CDR1 is MNHEY and CDR2 is SMNVEV in the germline V gene (reference sequence). The CDR3 sequence is CASSSPGPYNSPLHF. CDR3 DNA sequence: TGTGCCAGCAGTTCGCCGGGGCCTTATAATTCACCCCTCCACTTT.

The rearrangement links TRBV6-5 to TRBJ2-7, with TRBD1 matching 9 bases. The ends lost 6 bases at V and 2 bases at J; junction bases unmatched: 8. The germline gives CDR1 MNHEY, CDR2 SVGAGI. The length of the CDR3 is 15 residues. The CDR3 loop reads CASRFDRGYAYEQYF. In nucleotides, the CDR3 is TGTGCCAGCAGATTCGACAGGGGGTACGCCTACGAGCAGTACTTC.

The rearrangement uses TRBV21-1 and TRBJ1-4; TRBD1 is taken as the D call from the table, unchecked against the DNA. TRBV21-1 is listed as a pseudogene. This CDR3 spans 19 amino acids. CDR3 DNA sequence: TGTGCCAGCAGCCCGAGAGCGCGCGGGACAGGGGCCGGCAATGAAAAACTGTTTTTT. This gives the protein CASSPRARGTGAGNEKLFF.

This chain links TRBV18 with TRBJ2-3, with 13 bases fitting TRBD2. V lost 5 bases to trimming and J lost 3 bases; unmatched junction nucleotides: 5. The CDR3 covers 16 residues. Germline V CDR1 and CDR2: KGHSH, LQKENI. CDR3 sequence: CASSSRTSGGTDTQYF. The CDR3, as DNA: TGTGCCAGCTCATCACGGACTAGCGGGGGAACAGATACGCAGTATTTT.

J is TRBJ1-1 and V is TRBV27; D remains unclear. This CDR3 is 13 amino acids long. Germline V gene sequence: CDR1 MNHEY, CDR2 SMNVEV (reference sequence). V was clipped by 3 bases and J by 5 bases, with 10 bases between them. Here the CDR3 reads CASSFRRRTEAFF. CDR3 in DNA: TGTGCCAGCAGTTTTAGACGGAGGACTGAAGCTTTCTTT.

V usage is TRBV4-3 and J usage is TRBJ1-2; D ambiguous. With 1 base removed from V and 4 bases from J, the gap between germline ends came to 10 bases. Germline V gene data show CDR1 as LGHNA and CDR2 as YSLEER. This CDR3 comprises 14 residues. Written as DNA, the CDR3 is TGCGCCAGCAGCCAAGCAGTCGCCGGCTATGGCTACACCTTC. Translated, it gives CASSQAVAGYGYTF.

This chain joins TRBV30 and TRBJ1-2, with a tentative D call TRBD1 (5 bases). Trimming pared 4 bases from V and 8 bases from J, leaving 14 bases between. CDR3 size: 12 residues. Per the germline V gene, CDR1 is GTSNPN and CDR2 is SVGIG (reference sequence). CDR3 in DNA: TGTGCCTGGACAAGCGGGACCGGCGGCTACACCTTC. Encoded protein: CAWTSGTGGYTF.

The V gene is TRBV9, the J gene TRBJ2-2, with D unclear. The germline gives CDR1 SGDLS, CDR2 YYNGEE. The V end lost 4 bases, the J end lost 6 bases, and 10 bases lay between the germline ends. The CDR3 totals 13 residues. The CDR3 DNA sequence: TGTGCCAGCAGCCCTGGCCACGCCGGGGAGCTGTTTTTT. Translating gives CASSPGHAGELFF.

This chain connects TRBV7-8 to TRBJ2-7; 12 bases map to TRBD1. V was pared by 1 base and J by 7 bases, with 8 bases of the junction left unmatched. The CDR3 consists of 16 residues. Germline CDR1 reads SGHVS; CDR2 reads FQNEAQ. Written as DNA, the CDR3 is TGTGCCAGCAGCTTAGATTTGGGACAGGGGGCAGAAGAGCAGTACTTC. Its translation is CASSLDLGQGAEEQYF. The full variable domain, its missing parts supplied by reference TRBV7-8 and TRBJ2-7, is GAGVSQSPRYKVAKRGQDVALRCDPISGHVSLFWYQQALGQGPEFLTYFQNEAQLDKSGLPSDRFFAERPEGSVSTLKIQRTQQEDSAVYLCASSLDLGQGAEEQYFGPGTRLTVT.

The rearrangement joins TRBV7-2 to TRBJ2-7; weak D call: TRBD2 (5 bases). The CDR3 runs 15 residues. V was pared by 1 base and J by 0 bases, with 10 bases between. Germline V gene sequence: CDR1 SGHTA, CDR2 FQGNSA. CDR3 nucleotides: TGTGCCAGCAGCTTAGACAGAACTAGCTCCTACGAGCAGTACTTC. It encodes CASSLDRTSSYEQYF.